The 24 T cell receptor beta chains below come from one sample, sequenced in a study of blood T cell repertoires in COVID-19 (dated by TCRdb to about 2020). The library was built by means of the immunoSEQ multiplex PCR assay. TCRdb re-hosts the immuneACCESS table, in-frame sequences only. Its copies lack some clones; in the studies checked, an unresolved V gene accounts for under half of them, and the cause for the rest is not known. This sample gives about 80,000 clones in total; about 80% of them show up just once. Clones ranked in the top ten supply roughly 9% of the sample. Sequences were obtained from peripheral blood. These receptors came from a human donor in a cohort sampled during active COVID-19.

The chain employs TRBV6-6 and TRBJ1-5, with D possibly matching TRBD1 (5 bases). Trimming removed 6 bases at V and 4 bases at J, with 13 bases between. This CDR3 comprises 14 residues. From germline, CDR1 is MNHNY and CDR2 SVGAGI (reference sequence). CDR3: CASSLTGDNQPQHF. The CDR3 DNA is TGTGCCAGCAGCTTAACGGGGGATAATCAGCCCCAGCATTTT.

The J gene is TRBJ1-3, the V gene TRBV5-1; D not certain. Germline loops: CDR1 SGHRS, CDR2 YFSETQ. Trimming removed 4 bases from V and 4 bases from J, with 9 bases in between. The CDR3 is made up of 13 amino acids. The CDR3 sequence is CASSNGGGNTIYF. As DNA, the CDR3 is TGCGCCAGCAGCAACGGAGGGGGAAACACCATATATTTT. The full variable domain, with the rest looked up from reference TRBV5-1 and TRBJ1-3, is KAGVTQTPRYLIKTRGQQVTLSCSPISGHRSVSWYQQTPGQGLQFLFEYFSETQRNKGNFPGRFSGRQFSNSRSEMNVSTLELGDSALYLCASSNGGGNTIYFGEGSWLTVV.

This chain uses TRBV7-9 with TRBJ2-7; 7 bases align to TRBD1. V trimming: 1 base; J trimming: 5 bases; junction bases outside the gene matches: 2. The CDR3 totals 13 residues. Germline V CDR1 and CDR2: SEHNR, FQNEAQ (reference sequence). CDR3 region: CASSLGQGDEQYF. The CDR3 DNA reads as TGTGCCAGCAGCTTAGGACAGGGCGACGAGCAGTACTTC.

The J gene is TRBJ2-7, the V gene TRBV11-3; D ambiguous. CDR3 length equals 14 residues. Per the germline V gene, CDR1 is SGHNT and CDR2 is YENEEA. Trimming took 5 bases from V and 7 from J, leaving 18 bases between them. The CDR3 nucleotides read TGTGCCAGCAGCGAGAGCACATTCCTCGGGGAGCAGTACTTC. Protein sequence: CASSESTFLGEQYF.

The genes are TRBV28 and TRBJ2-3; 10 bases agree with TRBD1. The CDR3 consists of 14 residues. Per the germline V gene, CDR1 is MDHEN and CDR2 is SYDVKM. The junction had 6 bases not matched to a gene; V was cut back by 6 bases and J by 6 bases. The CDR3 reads CASSYGGQGDTQYF. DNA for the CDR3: TGTGCCAGCAGCTATGGGGGACAGGGGGATACGCAGTATTTT.

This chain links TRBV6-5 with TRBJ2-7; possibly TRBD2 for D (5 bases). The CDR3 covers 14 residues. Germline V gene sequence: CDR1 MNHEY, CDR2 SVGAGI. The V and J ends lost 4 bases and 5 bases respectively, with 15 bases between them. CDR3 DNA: TGTGCCAGCAGTTTAGGAGGCAGCCAAAACGAGCAGTACTTC. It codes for CASSLGGSQNEQYF.

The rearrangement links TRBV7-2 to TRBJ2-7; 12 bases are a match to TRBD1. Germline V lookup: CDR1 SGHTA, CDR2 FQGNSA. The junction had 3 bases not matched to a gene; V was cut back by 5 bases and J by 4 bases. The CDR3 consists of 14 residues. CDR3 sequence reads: CASSRGQGAYEQYF. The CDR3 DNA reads TGTGCCAGCAGCCGGGGACAGGGGGCGTACGAGCAGTACTTC.

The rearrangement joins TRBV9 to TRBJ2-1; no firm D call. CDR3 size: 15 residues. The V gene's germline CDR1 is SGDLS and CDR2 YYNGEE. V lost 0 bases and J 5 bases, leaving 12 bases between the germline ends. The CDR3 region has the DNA TGTGCCAGCAGCGTAGATTTGAGTACGAACAATGAGCAGTTCTTC. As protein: CASSVDLSTNNEQFF.

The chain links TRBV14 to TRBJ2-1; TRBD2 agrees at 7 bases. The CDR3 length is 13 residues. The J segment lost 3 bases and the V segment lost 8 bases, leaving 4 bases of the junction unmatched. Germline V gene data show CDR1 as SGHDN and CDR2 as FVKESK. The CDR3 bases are TGTGCCAGCTCGGGACTATACTACAATGAGCAGTTCTTC. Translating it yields CASSGLYYNEQFF.

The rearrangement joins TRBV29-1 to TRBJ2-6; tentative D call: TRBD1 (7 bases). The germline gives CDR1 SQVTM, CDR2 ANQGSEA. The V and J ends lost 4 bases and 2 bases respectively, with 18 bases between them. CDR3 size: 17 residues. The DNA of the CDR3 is TGCAGCGTTGTGCAGGGGGGATTTACGGCTGGGGCCAACGTCCTGACTTTC. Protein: CSVVQGGFTAGANVLTF. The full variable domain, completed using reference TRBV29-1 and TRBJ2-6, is SAVISQKPSRDICQRGTSLTIQCQVDSQVTMMFWYRQQPGQSLTLIATANQGSEATYESGFVIDKFPISRPNLTFSTLTVSNMSPEDSSIYLCSVVQGGFTAGANVLTFGAGSRLTVL.

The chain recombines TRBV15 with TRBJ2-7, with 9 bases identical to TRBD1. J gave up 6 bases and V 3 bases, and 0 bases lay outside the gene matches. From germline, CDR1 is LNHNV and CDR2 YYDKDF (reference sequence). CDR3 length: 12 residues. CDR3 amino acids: CATSRTGGEQYF. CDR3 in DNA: TGTGCCACCAGCAGGACAGGGGGCGAGCAGTACTTC. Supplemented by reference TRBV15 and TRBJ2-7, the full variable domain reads DAMVIQNPRYQVTQFGKPVTLSCSQTLNHNVMYWYQQKSSQAPKLLFHYYDKDFNNEADTPDNFQSRRPNTSFCFLDIRSPGLGDTAMYLCATSRTGGEQYFGPGTRLTVT.

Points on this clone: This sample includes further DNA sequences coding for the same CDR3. The CDR3 sequence is CASSSGQGNYGYTF. Written as DNA, the CDR3 is TGTGCCAGCAGTTCAGGACAGGGCAACTATGGCTACACCTTC. V gene TRBV6-5 combines with J gene TRBJ1-2; 8 bases are a match to TRBD1. After removal of 4 bases from V and 2 bases from J, the junction contained 3 bases not matched to a gene. Germline CDR1 reads MNHEY; CDR2 reads SVGAGI. CDR3 length equals 14 residues.

The CDR3 DNA follows: TGCGCCAGCAGCGCCGCCCTGAGGAGACTAGCGGGGGGGGAGACCCAGTACTTC. Translated, it gives CASSAALRRLAGGETQYF. The gene calls are TRBV5-1 and TRBJ2-5; 14 bases map to TRBD2. This CDR3 region has 18 residues. After removal of 4 bases from V and 5 bases from J, the junction contained 13 bases not matched to a gene. Germline CDR1 SGHRS, CDR2 YFSETQ.

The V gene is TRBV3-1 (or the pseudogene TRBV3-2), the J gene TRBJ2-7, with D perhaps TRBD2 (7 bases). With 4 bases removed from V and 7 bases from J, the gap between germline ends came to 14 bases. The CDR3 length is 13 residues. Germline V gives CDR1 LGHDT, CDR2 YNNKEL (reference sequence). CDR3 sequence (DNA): TGTGCCAGCAGCCCCCGGGGGGCTGGGGAGCAGTACTTC. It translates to CASSPRGAGEQYF.

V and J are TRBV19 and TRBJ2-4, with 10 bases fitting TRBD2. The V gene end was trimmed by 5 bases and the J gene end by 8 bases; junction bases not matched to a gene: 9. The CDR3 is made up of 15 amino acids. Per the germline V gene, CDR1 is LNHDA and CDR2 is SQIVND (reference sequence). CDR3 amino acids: CASSPAAGGLDIQYF. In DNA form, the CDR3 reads TGTGCCAGTAGTCCCGCAGCGGGAGGGTTGGACATTCAGTACTTC. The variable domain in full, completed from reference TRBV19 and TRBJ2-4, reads DGGITQSPKYLFRKEGQNVTLSCEQNLNHDAMYWYRQDPGQGLRLIYYSQIVNDFQKGDIAEGYSVSREKKESFPLTVTSAQKNPTAFYLCASSPAAGGLDIQYFGAGTRLSVL.

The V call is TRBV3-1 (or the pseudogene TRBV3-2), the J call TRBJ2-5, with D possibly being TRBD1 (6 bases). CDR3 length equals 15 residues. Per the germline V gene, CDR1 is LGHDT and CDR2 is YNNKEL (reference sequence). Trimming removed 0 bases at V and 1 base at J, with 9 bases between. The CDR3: CASSQDGQTQETQYF. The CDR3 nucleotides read TGTGCCAGCAGCCAAGATGGACAGACCCAAGAGACCCAGTACTTC.

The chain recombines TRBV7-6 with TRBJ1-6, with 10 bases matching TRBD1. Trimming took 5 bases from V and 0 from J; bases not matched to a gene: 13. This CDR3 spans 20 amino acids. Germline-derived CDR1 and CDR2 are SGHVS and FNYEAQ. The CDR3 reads CASSQRARDRGRSYNSPLHF. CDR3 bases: TGTGCCAGCAGCCAGAGAGCCCGGGACAGGGGACGCTCCTATAATTCACCCCTCCACTTT.

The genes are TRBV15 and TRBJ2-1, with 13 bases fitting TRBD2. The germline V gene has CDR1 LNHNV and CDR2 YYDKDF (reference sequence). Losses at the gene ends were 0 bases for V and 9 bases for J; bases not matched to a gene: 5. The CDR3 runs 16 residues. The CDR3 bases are TGTGCCACCAGCAGAGATATACTAGCGGGAGGGTTTGAGCAGTTCTTC. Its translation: CATSRDILAGGFEQFF.

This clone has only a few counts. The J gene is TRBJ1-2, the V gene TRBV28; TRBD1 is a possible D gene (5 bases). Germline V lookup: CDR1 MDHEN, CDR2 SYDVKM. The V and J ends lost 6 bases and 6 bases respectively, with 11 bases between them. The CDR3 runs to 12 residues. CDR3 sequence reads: CASRFGGDGYTF. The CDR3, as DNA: TGTGCCAGCAGGTTCGGAGGGGATGGCTACACCTTC.

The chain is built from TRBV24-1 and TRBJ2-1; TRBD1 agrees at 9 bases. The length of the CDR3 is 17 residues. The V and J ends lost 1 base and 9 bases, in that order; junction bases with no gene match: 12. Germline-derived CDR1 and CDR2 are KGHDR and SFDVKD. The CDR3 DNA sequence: TGTGCCACCAGTGATTTTGGACAGGGGAAAGGGAGGGGTGAGCAGTTCTTC. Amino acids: CATSDFGQGKGRGEQFF.

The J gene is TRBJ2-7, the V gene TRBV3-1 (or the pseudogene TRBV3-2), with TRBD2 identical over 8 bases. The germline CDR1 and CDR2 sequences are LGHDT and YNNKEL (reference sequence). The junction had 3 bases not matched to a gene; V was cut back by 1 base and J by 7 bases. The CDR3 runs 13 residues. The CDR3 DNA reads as TGTGCCAGCAGCCAAGGCGGGGGGTGGGAGCAGTACTTC. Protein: CASSQGGGWEQYF.

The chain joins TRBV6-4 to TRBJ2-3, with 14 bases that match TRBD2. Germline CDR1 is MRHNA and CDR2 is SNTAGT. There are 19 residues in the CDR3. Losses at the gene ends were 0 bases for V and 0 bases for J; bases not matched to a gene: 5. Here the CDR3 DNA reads TGTGCCAGCAGTGACTCCGGGACTAGCGGGAGAGCTAGCACAGATACGCAGTATTTT. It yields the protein CASSDSGTSGRASTDTQYF.

CDR3 residues: CASIKGGTPQPQHF. The DNA of the CDR3 is TGTGCCAGCATCAAGGGGGGGACCCCTCAGCCCCAGCATTTT. The chain uses TRBV28 and TRBJ1-5; D is possibly TRBD1 (6 bases). Germline lookup yields CDR1 MDHEN and CDR2 SYDVKM. Trimming took 7 bases from V and 6 from J, leaving 16 bases between them. This CDR3 is 14 amino acids long.

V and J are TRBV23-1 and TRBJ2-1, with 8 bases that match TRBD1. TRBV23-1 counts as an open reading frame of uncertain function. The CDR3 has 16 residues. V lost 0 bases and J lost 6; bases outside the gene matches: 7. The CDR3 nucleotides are TGCGCCAGCAGTCAATCACGGCAGGGGGCAATCAATGAGCAGTTCTTC. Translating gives CASSQSRQGAINEQFF.